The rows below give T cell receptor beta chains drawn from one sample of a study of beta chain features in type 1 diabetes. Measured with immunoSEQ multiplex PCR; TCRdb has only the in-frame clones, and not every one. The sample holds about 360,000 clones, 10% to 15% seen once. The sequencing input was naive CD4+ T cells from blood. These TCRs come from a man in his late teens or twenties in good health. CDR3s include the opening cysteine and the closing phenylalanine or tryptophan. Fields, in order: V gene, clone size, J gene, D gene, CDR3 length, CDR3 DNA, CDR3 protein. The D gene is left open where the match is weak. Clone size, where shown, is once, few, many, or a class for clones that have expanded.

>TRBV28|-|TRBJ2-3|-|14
TGTGCCAGCAGTAGCCGGGACAACACAGATACGCAGTATTTT
CASSSRDNTDTQYF
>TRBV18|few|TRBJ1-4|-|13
TGTGCCAGCTCAGTCGACTTAGGTGAAAAACTGTTTTTT
CASSVDLGEKLFF
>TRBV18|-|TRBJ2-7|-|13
TGTGCCAGCTCACCGGCCGGGACCTACGAGCAGTACTTC
CASSPAGTYEQYF
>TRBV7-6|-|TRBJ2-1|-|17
TGTGCCAGCAGCTCCCGCCTCAGCGGTCGCTCCTACAATGAGCAGTTCTTC
CASSSRLSGRSYNEQFF
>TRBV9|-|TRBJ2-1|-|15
TGTGCCAGCAGCCTGGGGGCGTGGCTCGAGGATGAGCAGTTCTTC
CASSLGAWLEDEQFF
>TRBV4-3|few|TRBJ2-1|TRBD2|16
TGCGCCAGCAGCCGACTACTAGCGGGAGATAACTATGAGCAGTTCTTC
CASSRLLAGDNYEQFF
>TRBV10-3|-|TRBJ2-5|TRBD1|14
TGTGCCATCAGTGAGACAGGGGGCCTTGAGACCCAGTACTTC
CAISETGGLETQYF
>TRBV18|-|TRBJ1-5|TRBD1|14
TGTGCCAGCTCAGAACAGGGGGGCAATCAGCCCCAGCATTTT
CASSEQGGNQPQHF
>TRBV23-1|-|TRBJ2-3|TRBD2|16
TGCGCCAGCAGTCTCCGACTAGCGGTTAGCACAGATACGCAGTATTTT
CASSLRLAVSTDTQYF
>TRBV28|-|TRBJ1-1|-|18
TGTGCCAGCAGTCGAGTATTTTTGCTCCGGGACACGAACACTGAAGCTTTCTTT
CASSRVFLLRDTNTEAFF
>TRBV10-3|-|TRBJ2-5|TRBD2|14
TGTGCCATCAGGCCGGGACTAGATAAAGAGACCCAGTACTTC
CAIRPGLDKETQYF
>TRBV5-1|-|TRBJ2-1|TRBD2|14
TGCGCCAGCACACCGGGACTAGCGGGAGCTGAGCAGTTCTTC
CASTPGLAGAEQFF
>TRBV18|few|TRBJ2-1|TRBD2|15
TGTGCCAGCTCCCCACTAGCGGGAGGGGGAAATGAGCAGTTCTTC
CASSPLAGGGNEQFF
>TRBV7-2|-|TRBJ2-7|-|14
TGTGCCAGCAGCCTCGAAGTCAGCCGGGACGAGCAGTACTTC
CASSLEVSRDEQYF
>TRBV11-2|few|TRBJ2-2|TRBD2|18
TGTGCCAGCAGCCATTACACAGCGGGATTACGTGGGTCCGGGGAGCTGTTTTTT
CASSHYTAGLRGSGELFF
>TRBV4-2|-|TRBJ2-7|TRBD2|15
TGTGCCAGCAGCCCTCGACTAGCGGGGGGGGGCGAGCAGTACTTC
CASSPRLAGGGEQYF
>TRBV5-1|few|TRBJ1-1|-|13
TGCGCCAGCAGCTTCGCGGGGACCACTGAAGCTTTCTTT
CASSFAGTTEAFF
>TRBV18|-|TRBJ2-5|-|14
TGTGCCAGCTCACGGGCCCCAGGGCGAGAGACCCAGTACTTC
CASSRAPGRETQYF
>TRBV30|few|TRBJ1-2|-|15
TGTGCCTGGATGGGGGGTCGTCGGCAGCACTATGGCTACACCTTC
CAWMGGRRQHYGYTF
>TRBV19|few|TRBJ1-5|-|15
TGTGCCAGTAGCCTCGACAGGTATAGCAATCAGCCCCAGCATTTT
CASSLDRYSNQPQHF
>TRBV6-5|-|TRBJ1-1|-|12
TGTGCCAGCACCGGCGGAGGCACTGAAGCTTTCTTT
CASTGGGTEAFF
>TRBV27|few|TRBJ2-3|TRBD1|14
TGTGCCAGCAGCCAAGACAGGGTCCTGGATACGCAGTATTTT
CASSQDRVLDTQYF
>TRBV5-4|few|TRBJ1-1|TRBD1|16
TGTGCCAGCACCCAAACCGCAGGGGGGAGGAACACTGAAGCTTTCTTT
CASTQTAGGRNTEAFF
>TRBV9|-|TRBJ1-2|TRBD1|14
TGTGCCAGCAGCGTACAGGGGGCTAACTATGGCTACACCTTC
CASSVQGANYGYTF
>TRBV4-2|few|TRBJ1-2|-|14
TGTGCCAGCAGAAACAGGGAATCTAACTATGGCTACACCTTC
CASRNRESNYGYTF
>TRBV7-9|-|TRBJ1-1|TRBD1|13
TGTGCCAGCAGCTTGATTACAGGGGCTGAAGCTTTCTTT
CASSLITGAEAFF
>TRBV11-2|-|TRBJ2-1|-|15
TGTGCCAGCAGCTTAGGCGGTAGCTCCTACAATGAGCAGTTCTTC
CASSLGGSSYNEQFF
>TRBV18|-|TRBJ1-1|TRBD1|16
TGTGCCAGCTCACCACGGACAGGGGGCAAAGTGTCTGAGGCTTTCTTT
CASSPRTGGKVSEAFF
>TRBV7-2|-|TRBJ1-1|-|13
TGTGCCAGCAGCTCGGGAATGAACACTGAAGCTTTCTTT
CASSSGMNTEAFF
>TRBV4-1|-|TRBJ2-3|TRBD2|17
TGCGCCAGCAGCCTAAGTATCACTAGCGGGGGGCTCTATACGCAGTATTTT
CASSLSITSGGLYTQYF
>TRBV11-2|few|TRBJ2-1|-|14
TGTGCCAGCAGCTCGAACGCGGGACGAGGTGTGCAGTTCTTC
CASSSNAGRGVQFF
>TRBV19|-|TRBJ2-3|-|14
TGTGCCAGTAGTCCCCGGACTAGCACAGATACGCAGTATTTT
CASSPRTSTDTQYF
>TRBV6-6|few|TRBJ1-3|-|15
TGTGCCAGCAGTTATGACAGAACCTCTGGAAACACCATATATTTT
CASSYDRTSGNTIYF
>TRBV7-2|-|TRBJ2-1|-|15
TGTGCCAGCAGCCTTGACGGGAGCTCCTACAATGAGCAGTTCTTC
CASSLDGSSYNEQFF
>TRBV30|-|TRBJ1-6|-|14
TGTGCCTGGAGTTCAGGGGCAAAGGCAGGGCCCCTCCACTTT
CAWSSGAKAGPLHF
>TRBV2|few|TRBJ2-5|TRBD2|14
TGTGCCAGCAGGATTACTAGCGGGGGTGAGACCCAGTACTTC
CASRITSGGETQYF
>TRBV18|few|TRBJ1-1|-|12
TGTGCCAGCTCACCAGTGGCGGGGGGAGCTTTCTTT
CASSPVAGGAFF
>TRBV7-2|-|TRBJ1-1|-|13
TGTGCCAGCAGCCCGGGAGAGAACACTGAAGCTTTCTTT
CASSPGENTEAFF
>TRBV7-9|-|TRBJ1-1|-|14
TGTGCCAGCAGCGCTTATCAGGGGAACACTGAAGCTTTCTTT
CASSAYQGNTEAFF
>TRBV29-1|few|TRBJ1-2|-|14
TGCAGTTCCTCACGGGATTCCTATTTACATGGCTACACCTTC
CSSSRDSYLHGYTF
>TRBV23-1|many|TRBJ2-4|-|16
TGCGCCAGCAGTCATTTCACCGAGGAAGGGGAAAACATTCAGTACTTC
CASSHFTEEGENIQYF
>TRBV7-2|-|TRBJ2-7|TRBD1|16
TGTGCCAGCAGCCGCTACGGACAGGGCTCTTCCTACGAGCAGTACTTC
CASSRYGQGSSYEQYF